Each of the 30 T cell receptor beta chains below was sequenced from the same sample in a study of human T cells and chemical hapten exposure. TCRdb re-called the RACE reads through MiXCR, storing one row per CDR3 protein. The sample holds tens of thousands of distinct CDR3 sequences, about 9.3% seen once. Time point reported: patch test 1, 2 weeks after DPC sensitization. As for treatment: therapeutic diphenylcyclopropenone sensitization with weekly scalp DPC. Sample: whole blood, taken in connection with sensitization to the hapten diphenylcyclopropenone (DPC). The receptor source for this set is a woman in her thirties or forties with alopecia areata. Some clones in this sample may be carry-over from other donors' samples.

This clonotype was seen only a few times. One end of the junction does not line up with germline, which may come from a read error. The chain combines TRBV27 with TRBJ2-7; a possible D gene is TRBD2 (5 bases). The CDR3 contains 11 residues. Germline assignment: CDR1 MNHEY and CDR2 SMNVEV (reference sequence). The CDR3 protein is CASSDLRGFVF. The CDR3 DNA sequence: TGTGCCAGCAGCGATCTCAGAGGGTTCGTCTTC.

This clonotype showed up just a few times. This chain links TRBV5-1 with TRBJ2-7; D is unclear. Germline values: CDR1 SGHRS, CDR2 YFSETQ. The CDR3 is 13 amino acids. The germline V and J ends were trimmed by 5 bases and 3 bases, with 12 bases remaining between them. This chain's CDR3 is CASSRVGNYEQYF. In DNA, the CDR3 is TGCGCCAGCAGTAGGGTGGGCAACTACGAGCAGTACTTC. Variable domain in full (rest from reference TRBV5-1 and TRBJ2-7): KAGVTQTPRYLIKTRGQQVTLSCSPISGHRSVSWYQQTPGQGLQFLFEYFSETQRNKGNFPGRFSGRQFSNSRSEMNVSTLELGDSALYLCASSRVGNYEQYFGPGTRLTVT.

This clonotype was detected many times. The chain uses TRBV28 and TRBJ2-7; no definite D call. V lost 8 bases and J 2 bases, leaving 4 bases between the germline ends. The CDR3 has 10 amino acids. Looked up from germline, CDR1 is MDHEN and CDR2 is SYDVKM. The CDR3 nucleotides read TGTGCCAGCGGTCCCTACGAGCAGTACTTC. It codes for CASGPYEQYF.

This clonotype was seen only a few times. The chain carries TRBV20-1 and TRBJ2-1; D is possibly TRBD1 (6 bases). Trimming removed 5 bases from V and 8 bases from J, with 31 bases in between. This CDR3 comprises 18 residues. The germline CDR1 and CDR2 sequences are DFQATT and SNEGSKA (reference sequence). The DNA of the CDR3 is TGCAGTGCTCCAGGGGTTCCGGCTTCCCCCTTACCGCTACATGAGCAGTTCTTC. This gives the protein CSAPGVPASPLPLHEQFF.

V is TRBV27 and J is TRBJ2-3; D not resolved. Germline V gene lookup returns CDR1 MNHEY and CDR2 SMNVEV (reference sequence). The CDR3 has 19 residues. V was shortened by 5 bases and J by 2 bases, with 26 bases between the two germline ends. The CDR3 here is CASSPALRVARNPTDTQYF. The CDR3 nucleotides are TGTGCCAGCAGTCCCGCCCTTCGGGTCGCGAGGAACCCCACAGATACGCAGTATTTT.

Many counts were recorded for this clonotype. J is TRBJ2-5 and V is TRBV5-1; 14 nucleotides align to TRBD2. Germline CDR1 SGHRS, CDR2 YFSETQ. The CDR3 is made up of 16 amino acids. V lost 4 bases, J lost 5 bases, and 7 bases stayed unmatched. CDR3 amino acids: CASSRGLAGEPETQYF. The CDR3 DNA follows: TGCGCCAGCAGCCGGGGACTAGCGGGGGAACCGGAGACCCAGTACTTC.

Many counts were recorded for this clonotype. V usage is TRBV7-9 and J usage is TRBJ1-2; D possibly corresponds to TRBD1 (6 bases). The germline gives CDR1 SEHNR, CDR2 FQNEAQ (reference sequence). CDR3 length: 17 amino acids. V lost 3 bases and J lost 4, with 21 bases in between. The CDR3 loop reads CASSFDRRRTDFYGYTF. DNA of the CDR3: TGTGCCAGCAGCTTTGACCGAAGAAGGACAGACTTCTATGGCTACACCTTC.

This sequence joins TRBV10-3 and TRBJ2-7, with D possibly matching TRBD1 (5 bases). Trimming removed 7 bases at V and 6 bases at J, with 16 bases between. The V gene's germline CDR1 is ENHRY and CDR2 SYGVKD. The CDR3 runs to 13 residues. The chain's CDR3 is CAIKSQGDTEQYF. CDR3 nucleotides: TGTGCCATCAAGTCGCAGGGCGATACCGAGCAGTACTTC.

The rearrangement joins TRBV11-3 to TRBJ2-2, with 9 bases aligning to TRBD1. Germline values: CDR1 SGHNT, CDR2 YENEEA. The CDR3 has 14 amino acids. The trim removed 5 bases at V and 6 bases at J, leaving 4 bases unmatched. The CDR3 region has the DNA TGTGCCAGCAGCGGTCGGACAGGGGCCGGGGAGCTGTTTTTT. Protein sequence: CASSGRTGAGELFF. Full variable domain (missing parts from reference TRBV11-3 and TRBJ2-2): EAGVVQSPRYKIIEKKQPVAFWCNPISGHNTLYWYLQNLGQGPELLIRYENEEAVDDSQLPKDRFSAERLKGVDSTLKIQPAELGDSAVYLCASSGRTGAGELFFGEGSRLTVL.

This chain links TRBV5-1 with TRBJ2-1; D is possibly TRBD2 (5 bases). Germline V CDR1 and CDR2: SGHRS, YFSETQ. Trimming pared 1 base from V and 8 bases from J, leaving 13 bases between. The CDR3 has 14 residues. The CDR3 reads CASSLRSPRDEQFF. The CDR3 DNA reads as TGCGCCAGCAGCTTGAGGTCGCCGCGGGATGAGCAGTTCTTC.

This chain joins TRBV2 and TRBJ2-7; TRBD2 aligns across 8 bases. Germline V gives CDR1 SNHLY, CDR2 FYNNEI. CDR3 length: 13 residues. The V gene end was trimmed by 7 bases and the J gene end by 6 bases; junction bases not matched to a gene: 8. CDR3 DNA sequence: TGTGCCAGCACCACCCTGGCGGGGGGCGAGCAGTACTTC. This gives the protein CASTTLAGGEQYF.

This clonotype was seen only a few times. CDR3 bases: TGCAGTGCTGGCCTTTATACGCAGTATTTT. The encoded protein is CSAGLYTQYF. The chain joins TRBV20-1 to TRBJ2-3; D gene unclear. Germline V gives CDR1 DFQATT, CDR2 SNEGSKA (reference sequence). With 5 bases removed from V and 7 bases from J, the gap between germline ends came to 7 bases. The CDR3 covers 10 residues.

This clonotype was recorded many times. This CDR3 is CASSESPPLYEQYF. CDR3 in DNA: TGTGCCAGCAGTGAAAGCCCCCCCCTCTACGAGCAGTACTTC. The chain carries TRBV6-1 and TRBJ2-7; D remains ambiguous. The CDR3 is made up of 14 amino acids. The germline V gene has CDR1 MNHNS and CDR2 SASEGT. Trimming removed 2 bases at V and 3 bases at J, with 11 bases between.

The sample holds many counts of this clonotype. This chain connects TRBV3-1 to TRBJ2-7, with D maybe TRBD2 (5 bases). Germline assignment: CDR1 LGHDT and CDR2 YNNKEL (reference sequence). The CDR3 has 14 residues. V shed 1 base and J shed 6 bases, with 13 bases lying between them. CDR3 in DNA: TGTGCCAGCAGCCAAGCCGGGATTTTTCTCGAGCAGTACTTC. It codes for CASSQAGIFLEQYF.

This clonotype was counted a few times. This rearrangement joins TRBV5-1 to TRBJ2-2; unclear D gene. V shed 3 bases and J shed 0 bases, with 12 bases lying between them. This CDR3 spans 16 amino acids. Germline V CDR1 and CDR2: SGHRS, YFSETQ. The CDR3 loop reads CASSSDMFANTGELFF. CDR3 in DNA: TGCGCCAGCAGCTCCGACATGTTCGCGAACACCGGGGAGCTGTTTTTT.

V gene TRBV7-8 combines with J gene TRBJ1-1, with D maybe TRBD1 (6 bases). V dropped 5 bases and J dropped 4 bases, with 17 bases sitting between them. Germline assignment: CDR1 SGHVS and CDR2 FQNEAQ. This CDR3 comprises 15 residues. For the CDR3, the DNA is TGTGCCAGCAGCCCCACACCTAGGGGGTTCACTGAAGCTTTCTTT. Protein product: CASSPTPRGFTEAFF.

This clonotype occurred many times. CDR3 loop: CASSYSSSGFGYTF. The CDR3 DNA follows: TGTGCCAGCAGTTACTCGAGTTCAGGGTTTGGCTACACCTTC. The V gene is TRBV6-5, the J gene TRBJ1-2; tentatively, D is TRBD1 (5 bases). CDR3 length: 14 amino acids. Germline assignment: CDR1 MNHEY and CDR2 SVGAGI. The V end lost 0 bases, the J end lost 7 bases, and 12 bases lay between the germline ends.

The DNA for the CDR3 is TGTGCCAGCAGAGAGGGGGGGGCTTTCGGGAATTCACCCCTCCACTTT. Protein: CASREGGAFGNSPLHF. The chain recombines TRBV27 with TRBJ1-6; possible D gene TRBD1, 6 bases. V was clipped by 6 bases and J by 7 bases, with 19 bases between them. In germline, CDR1 is MNHEY, CDR2 SMNVEV (reference sequence). The CDR3 runs to 16 residues.

This clonotype appeared a few times. This chain links TRBV4-3 with TRBJ2-3; D unresolved. Germline V gene lookup returns CDR1 LGHNA and CDR2 YSLEER. Trimming shortened V by 0 bases and J by 2 bases, and 9 bases separated the two germline ends. This CDR3 contains 15 residues. The CDR3 coding sequence is TGCGCCAGCAGCCAAGAGGGGAAGGACACAGATACGCAGTATTTT. Translation: CASSQEGKDTDTQYF.

This clonotype appeared many times. The CDR3 protein is CASSYRGAFTDTQYF. The CDR3 DNA sequence: TGTGCCAGCAGTTATAGGGGGGCCTTCACAGATACGCAGTATTTT. This chain links TRBV6-5 with TRBJ2-3; tentatively, D is TRBD1 or TRBD2 (6 bases each). The V end was cut by 3 bases, the J end by 2 bases, with 12 bases between. CDR1 and CDR2 (germline): MNHEY, SVGAGI. The CDR3 is 15 residues long.

The rearrangement links TRBV20-1 to TRBJ1-2; a weak D match, TRBD1 (6 bases). Trimming pared 0 bases from V and 6 bases from J, leaving 17 bases between. CDR1 is DFQATT, CDR2 SNEGSKA, per germline (reference sequence). The CDR3 contains 15 residues. The DNA of the CDR3 is TGCAGTGCTAGAGATGCGGGGGGGCCTAGGAATGGCTACACCTTC. Its protein is CSARDAGGPRNGYTF.

The chain uses TRBV6-2 or TRBV6-3 and TRBJ1-6, with D hard to call. This CDR3 is 14 amino acids long. Germline loops: CDR1 MNHEY, CDR2 SVGEGT. V lost 8 bases to trimming and J lost 7 bases, with 15 bases between them. The CDR3 protein is CASVRVPSNSPLHF. As DNA, the CDR3 is TGTGCCAGCGTGAGGGTGCCGAGCAATTCACCCCTCCACTTT.

J is TRBJ2-5 and V is TRBV5-1; no clear D gene. The V and J ends lost 0 bases and 4 bases respectively, with 4 bases between them. This CDR3 comprises 12 residues. In germline, CDR1 is SGHRS, CDR2 YFSETQ. The chain's CDR3 is CASSLVLETQYF. For the CDR3, the DNA is TGCGCCAGCAGCTTGGTGTTAGAGACCCAGTACTTC.

J is TRBJ1-5 and V is TRBV20-1; 8 bases match TRBD1. V trimming: 5 bases; J trimming: 7 bases; junction bases outside the gene matches: 7. CDR3 length: 13 amino acids. Germline values: CDR1 DFQATT, CDR2 SNEGSKA (reference sequence). The CDR3 region has the DNA TGCAGTGCTCGCACAGGGGGTGAGCAGCCCCAGCATTTT. Translation: CSARTGGEQPQHF.

This clonotype was observed at least ten times. The genes are TRBV5-1 and TRBJ2-2; TRBD2 might be the D (6 bases). Trimming removed 0 bases from V and 2 bases from J, with 11 bases in between. There are 16 residues in the CDR3. Germline CDR1 SGHRS, CDR2 YFSETQ. The chain's CDR3 is CASSLAGRINTGELFF. CDR3 sequence (DNA): TGCGCCAGCAGCTTGGCAGGGAGGATAAACACCGGGGAGCTGTTTTTT.

In its sample, this clonotype was seen many times. J is TRBJ2-3 and V is TRBV10-3; unclear D gene. This CDR3 is 15 amino acids long. The germline V and J ends were trimmed by 3 bases and 2 bases, with 12 bases remaining between them. Germline V gives CDR1 ENHRY, CDR2 SYGVKD. CDR3 DNA sequence: TGTGCCATCAGTGAAGGACGGCCGTTCACAGATACGCAGTATTTT. As protein: CAISEGRPFTDTQYF.

This clonotype was seen at least ten times. This chain joins TRBV20-1 and TRBJ1-4; tentatively, D is TRBD1 (6 bases). V was shortened by 0 bases and J by 6 bases, with 11 bases between the two germline ends. CDR1 DFQATT and CDR2 SNEGSKA come from the germline V gene (reference sequence). This CDR3 spans 14 amino acids. The CDR3 loop reads CSARDPGGDEKLFF. CDR3 DNA sequence: TGCAGTGCTAGAGATCCGGGGGGCGATGAAAAACTGTTTTTT.

The genes are TRBV4-1 and TRBJ2-7; 8 bases line up with TRBD2. Per germline, CDR1 MGHRA and CDR2 YSYEKL. This CDR3 region has 16 residues. V gave up 3 bases and J gave up 2 bases; unmatched junction bases: 9. CDR3 residues: CASSQAPGAGAYEQYF. CDR3 in DNA: TGCGCCAGCAGCCAGGCCCCAGGAGCGGGGGCCTACGAGCAGTACTTC.

J is TRBJ1-1 and V is TRBV20-1; no definite D call. The CDR3 contains 14 residues. Germline-derived CDR1 and CDR2 are DFQATT and SNEGSKA (reference sequence). Trimming removed 0 bases from V and 4 bases from J, with 12 bases in between. The CDR3: CSAREGRAGTEAFF. The CDR3 DNA reads as TGCAGTGCTAGAGAAGGGAGGGCGGGCACTGAAGCTTTCTTT.

This clonotype was counted between two and nine times. The V and J genes are TRBV5-1 and TRBJ2-5, with 12 bases aligning to TRBD2. This CDR3 is built from 15 residues. CDR1 SGHRS and CDR2 YFSETQ come from the germline V gene. J was trimmed by 6 bases and V by 4 bases; bases with no gene match: 7. The CDR3 reads CASSPLAGGPKTQYF. In DNA, the CDR3 is TGCGCCAGCAGCCCGCTAGCGGGGGGGCCGAAGACCCAGTACTTC. Combining the CDR3 with reference TRBV5-1 and TRBJ2-5 gives the whole variable domain KAGVTQTPRYLIKTRGQQVTLSCSPISGHRSVSWYQQTPGQGLQFLFEYFSETQRNKGNFPGRFSGRQFSNSRSEMNVSTLELGDSALYLCASSPLAGGPKTQYFGPGTRLLVL.